The sequence of this TCR beta chain was determined in a study of cytomegalovirus exposure and HLA in healthy donors. The study's findings and limits: TCR beta V- and J-gene trimming, according to a later analysis, was linked to a missense DCLRE1C variant. Previous analysis showed most TCR beta V segments were productive about 90% or about 30% of the time.

This clone has just a few counts. Its antigen is as yet unknown. The CDR3 is 18 amino acids. Germline assignment: CDR1 LGHNA and CDR2 YSLEER. J lost 4 bases, V lost 3 bases, and 14 bases had no gene match. The PCR ran on 60 Vbeta and 13 Jbeta primers. Sequencing was performed with immunoSEQ multiplex PCR; in TCRdb, only in-frame clones are kept and a portion is missing. The sample lists approximately 150,000 clones, around 80% occurring once. The receptor comes from a woman aged 25-40 years in good health and CMV-seropositive. The sample comprised PBMCs. The rearrangement joins TRBV4-3 to TRBJ2-3; 9 nucleotides align to TRBD2. The CDR3 nucleotides are TGCGCCAGCAGCCACGTCCCCAAGCGGGGGGTAGGATCAGATACGCAGTATTTT. It yields the protein CASSHVPKRGVGSDTQYF.